This T cell receptor (beta chain) stems from a study of T cells after yellow fever vaccination. Overall study context: Fractions with few cells were prepared using SMART-Seq v4 Ultra Low Input. Broader study findings: Repertoires sorted by FACS could include abundant clonotypes that are contaminants from the bulk population. Clonotypes appearing in both CD4 and CD8 compartments existed, and their share was small.

The 5'RACE template-switching step produced TCR cDNA and added a universal primer site and UMIs. Via MiXCR, TCRdb re-called the 5' RACE reads, giving one row per CDR3 protein. The data show around 310,000 distinct CDR3 sequences, with 8% to 10% seen just once and under 20% held by the top ten. This clonotype was found a few times. The antigen remains undetermined. Germline values: CDR1 MGHRA, CDR2 YSYEKL. J lost 4 bases, V lost 6 bases, and 8 bases had no gene match. The CDR3 contains 14 residues. This TCR derives from a young man who received the YFV17D yellow fever vaccine. The V gene is TRBV4-1, the J gene TRBJ1-1; 7 nucleotides agree with TRBD1. The sequencing here drew on PBMCs, taken on the day of the first yellow fever vaccination. This CDR3 is CASRATGTGTEAFF. The CDR3 DNA reads as TGCGCCAGCAGAGCGACAGGGACGGGCACTGAAGCTTTCTTT.